This T cell receptor beta chain was recovered during a study of cytomegalovirus exposure and HLA in healthy donors. Trimming took off 4 bases at V and 3 bases at J, with 9 bases between the two ends. Germline V CDR1 and CDR2: MNHNS, SASEGT. This CDR3 region has 13 residues. Donors consisted of healthy bone marrow donors. Overall study results and limits: Per a later analysis, 18,000 or so TCR beta sequences showed association with HLA alleles at 0.05 false discovery rate.

The PCR was carried out with 60 Vbeta primers and 13 Jbeta primers. Only in-frame clones appear in the TCRdb table, and some are missing; sequencing was by immunoSEQ multiplex PCR. Of roughly 130,000 clones in the sample, 81% were seen once. The sample holds a few counts of this clone. The antigen is undetermined. The specimen sequenced was PBMCs. This TCR came from a woman in her 40s in good health and CMV-seropositive. The V and J genes are TRBV6-1 and TRBJ1-1; D remains ambiguous. As DNA, the CDR3 is TGTGCCAGCAGTGTTTGGAGATACACTGAAGCTTTCTTT. The encoded protein is CASSVWRYTEAFF.